The rows below give T cell receptor beta chains drawn from one sample of a study of T cell responses to AZD1222 COVID-19 vaccine. The table came from immunoSEQ multiplex PCR; TCRdb's copy has only in-frame clones and leaves some out. The data contain around 130,000 clones, 92% of them singletons. Source: peripheral blood, taken 28 days after the second AZD1222 dose. The origin of the receptors is an adult who received the AZD1222 COVID-19 vaccine. Both conserved end residues are part of each CDR3. The listing skips clone size in some rows; elsewhere it reads once, few, many or a size class.

- | TRBJ2-5 | TRBV9 | CASNYEGLGTQYF
- | TRBJ2-6 | TRBV2 | CASIGGYGANVLTF
once | TRBJ1-3 | TRBV5-4 | CASSLDSSGNTIYF
- | TRBJ1-1 | TRBV28 | CASSYSNTEAFF
- | TRBJ1-5 | TRBV6-4 | CASSVNSNQPQHF
- | TRBJ1-1 | TRBV21-1 | CASSKVSRKTGGPEAFF
- | TRBJ2-1 | TRBV7-8 | CASNEGYSNEQFF
- | TRBJ2-2 | TRBV19 | CASSIGGTGRTTGELFF
- | TRBJ2-5 | TRBV5-8 | CASSLGGRTGEETQYF
- | TRBJ2-2 | TRBV27 | CASSLRDDTGELFF
- | TRBJ2-1 | TRBV4-3 | CASSLLPPSGSYNEQFF
few | TRBJ1-2 | TRBV25-1 | CASSGPWTGSGYTF
- | TRBJ1-1 | TRBV19 | CATSSQGYTEAFF
few | TRBJ1-1 | TRBV2 | CASRGQGVGTRTEAFF
- | TRBJ2-7 | TRBV7-2 | CASSALAGGIYEQYF
- | TRBJ2-7 | TRBV6-5 | CASSYPGQGIYEQYF
- | TRBJ2-3 | TRBV10-3 | CAISEALGDTQYF
- | TRBJ2-1 | TRBV12-5 | CASGLVLSGSGSVHEQFF
- | TRBJ1-6 | TRBV6-6 | CASTPRRQPPLHF
once | TRBJ2-2 | TRBV5-1 | CASSIGLAGGSGELFF
- | TRBJ2-3 | TRBV5-4 | CASSVLAGGTDTQYF
once | TRBJ2-3 | TRBV15 | CATSRLTGWGSTDTQYF
- | TRBJ1-5 | TRBV18 | CASSRGQGAQMGNQPQHF
- | TRBJ2-2 | TRBV6-2/TRBV6-3 | CASSYETSANTGELFF
- | TRBJ1-1 | TRBV18 | CASSPGTGVRTEAFF
- | TRBJ2-5 | TRBV13 | CASSPRDRGQGETQYF
- | TRBJ2-5 | TRBV7-9 | CASSLYETQYF
- | TRBJ2-2 | TRBV5-4 | CASADSNTGELFF
- | TRBJ1-5 | TRBV6-6 | CATADRATARPQHF
- | TRBJ2-7 | TRBV9 | CASSVAEGDRPYEQYF
- | TRBJ1-3 | TRBV7-2 | CASSLVGGRAGNTIYF
- | TRBJ2-7 | TRBV3-1/TRBV3-2 | CASSQDSNSYEQYF
- | TRBJ2-2 | TRBV6-2/TRBV6-3 | CASSIQLSNTGELFF
- | TRBJ1-6 | TRBV7-9 | CASSLRDSYNSPLHF
once | TRBJ2-1 | TRBV29-1 | CSVRDGGEQFF
- | TRBJ2-7 | TRBV12-3/TRBV12-4 | CASSLGQLVQYF
- | TRBJ2-7 | TRBV12-3/TRBV12-4 | CASSFELLQYF
- | TRBJ2-1 | TRBV24-1 | CATSPSLGTGSVDEQFF
- | TRBJ2-2 | TRBV7-9 | CASSLVRTGELFF
- | TRBJ1-5 | TRBV7-7 | CASSFGWVEQPQHF
once | TRBJ2-7 | TRBV2 | CASSIDRGLSYEQYF
- | TRBJ2-1 | TRBV7-8 | CASSLGGRALYEQFF
- | TRBJ1-1 | TRBV6-2/TRBV6-3 | CASSYLVGMNTEAFF
- | TRBJ1-5 | TRBV6-2/TRBV6-3 | CASSYGGGFGQPQHF